Listed below are T cell receptor beta chains from one sample, sequenced in a study of blood T cell repertoires in COVID-19. Repertoires were generated with immunoSEQ multiplex PCR, while TCRdb's copy carries only in-frame clones and drops some. The repertoire holds hundreds of thousands of clones, with about 90% as singletons. Material: peripheral blood. The receptor set was obtained from a woman in her forties or fifties who had recovered from COVID-19. The CDR3 runs from the conserved cysteine through the conserved F or W. The D gene is left open where the match is weak. Only part of the rows carry a size: once, few, many, or a class if the clone is expanded.

TRBJ2-7 NA TRBV20-1 NA CSAVGAYEQYF TGCAGTGCTGTGGGAGCGTACGAGCAGTACTTC
TRBJ2-7 TRBD1 TRBV5-5 few CASSTPTGTEQYF TGTGCCAGCAGCACCCCGACAGGGACCGAGCAGTACTTC
TRBJ1-4 TRBD1 TRBV6-5 NA CASSYLGQGGEKLFF TGTGCCAGCAGTTACCTTGGACAGGGGGGCGAAAAACTGTTTTTT
TRBJ1-3 NA TRBV4-3 NA CASSQAIGGLGNTIYF TGCGCCAGCAGCCAAGCGATAGGAGGCCTCGGAAACACCATATATTTT
TRBJ2-3 NA TRBV18 NA CASSPTLAGTDTQYF TGTGCCAGCTCACCGACACTAGCAGGCACAGATACGCAGTATTTT
TRBJ1-6 NA TRBV6-5 NA CASGEDSDSPLHF TGTGCCAGCGGCGAGGACAGTGATTCACCCCTCCACTTT
TRBJ2-1 TRBD2 TRBV6-5 NA CASRLSTSGYNEQFF TGTGCCAGCAGATTATCGACTAGCGGGTACAATGAGCAGTTCTTC
TRBJ1-5 TRBD1 TRBV28 NA CASNRGSQPQHF TGTGCCAGCAACAGGGGAAGTCAGCCCCAGCATTTT
TRBJ1-2 NA TRBV5-5 once CASSSEGNYGYTF TGTGCCAGCAGCTCTGAGGGAAACTATGGCTACACCTTC
TRBJ2-7 TRBD2 TRBV5-4 few CASSPGLGTSGGFTYEQYF TGTGCCAGCAGCCCCGGGCTAGGGACTAGCGGGGGGTTCACCTACGAGCAGTACTTC
TRBJ1-5 TRBD1 TRBV30 once CAWSVQGIQPQHF TGTGCCTGGAGTGTACAGGGGATTCAGCCCCAGCATTTT
TRBJ2-2 NA TRBV3-1/TRBV3-2 NA CASSPFDSWNTGELFF TGTGCCAGCAGCCCCTTTGACAGCTGGAACACCGGGGAGCTGTTTTTT
TRBJ1-5 NA TRBV12-2 NA CASRLELTGSLLSSNQPQHF TGTGCAAGTCGCTTAGAACTCACAGGGTCCCTCCTGTCTAGCAATCAGCCCCAGCATTTT
TRBJ2-7 TRBD2 TRBV6-2/TRBV6-3 NA CASSSGTSPYEQYF TGTGCCAGCAGTTCCGGGACTAGCCCCTACGAGCAGTACTTC
TRBJ1-1 NA TRBV2 NA CASSERQVRGYTEAFF TGTGCCAGCAGTGAACGACAGGTCAGGGGTTACACTGAAGCTTTCTTT
TRBJ1-5 TRBD1 TRBV2 NA CASRGQGESQPQHF TGTGCCAGCAGGGGACAGGGAGAGAGTCAGCCCCAGCATTTT
TRBJ2-5 TRBD2 TRBV6-1 NA CASSEEIGAGGPRETQYF TGTGCCAGCAGTGAAGAGATTGGAGCGGGAGGGCCGAGAGAGACCCAGTACTTC
TRBJ2-3 NA TRBV5-4 once CASSYRRETDTQYF TGTGCCAGCAGCTATCGCAGGGAAACAGATACGCAGTATTTT
TRBJ2-3 TRBD2 TRBV28 once CASSGGARTDTQYF TGTGCCAGCAGCGGGGGGGCTCGGACAGATACGCAGTATTTT
TRBJ1-4 NA TRBV11-2 NA CASSLAAGAGEKLFF TGTGCCAGCAGCTTGGCGGCAGGGGCAGGTGAAAAACTGTTTTTT
TRBJ2-1 TRBD2 TRBV6-2/TRBV6-3 NA CASSYGTSGVSSYNEQFF TGTGCCAGCAGTTATGGGACTAGCGGGGTGAGCTCCTACAATGAGCAGTTCTTC
TRBJ2-3 TRBD1 TRBV3-1/TRBV3-2 NA CASSPGDSLTDTQYF TGTGCCAGCAGCCCAGGGGACAGTTTGACAGATACGCAGTATTTT
TRBJ2-2 TRBD2 TRBV5-1 NA CASSPTTSGGTGELFF TGCGCCAGCAGCCCTACCACTAGCGGGGGGACCGGGGAGCTGTTTTTT